A selection of T cell receptor beta chains follows, all from one sample in a study of T cells in Graves' hyperthyroidism and ophthalmopathy. TCRdb used MiXCR to reprocess the multiplex PCR reads, holding one entry per CDR3 protein. The repertoire holds tens of thousands of distinct CDR3 sequences, with around 52% as singletons. Material for sequencing was blood. The receptors stem from a woman between 40 and 55 years old with Graves' ophthalmopathy. Both conserved end residues are part of each CDR3. D genes are given only for firm matches. Clone size is shown for a subset of rows, as once, few, many or a class of expanded clone.

- - TRBJ2-7 TRBV5-1 TGCGCCAGCAGTTCAGACAGAAAGAACCTATACGAGCAGTACTTC CASSSDRKNLYEQYF
many - TRBJ1-4 TRBV5-1 TGCGCCAGCAGCTTGGCGCCTAGGGGAAGCGAACTGTTTTTT CASSLAPRGSELFF
- TRBD2 TRBJ2-2 TRBV9 TGTGCCAGCAGCGCATATAGCGGGGGGACAAAAGGAGGCACCGGGGAGCTGTTTTTT CASSAYSGGTKGGTGELFF
- TRBD1 TRBJ2-7 TRBV14 TGTGCCAGCCGGACAGGGGGCTCCTACGAGCAGTACTTC CASRTGGSYEQYF
- - TRBJ1-5 TRBV6-2/TRBV6-3 TGTGCCACCATGTTTGGGGGCACCCCGTTCGGCAATCAGCCCCAGCGTTTT CATMFGGTPFGNQPQRF
many TRBD2 TRBJ2-3 TRBV12-3/TRBV12-4 TGTGCCAGCAGCCGACTAGCGGGAGTTGAAGATACGCAGTATTTT CASSRLAGVEDTQYF
- - TRBJ2-1 TRBV20-1 TGCAGTGCTAGAGATCCGGGACACAATGAGCAGTTCTTC CSARDPGHNEQFF
- TRBD1 TRBJ1-2 TRBV7-6 TGTGCCAGCAGCCTGGGACAGGCGGGCTATGGCTACACCTTC CASSLGQAGYGYTF
- TRBD1 TRBJ1-6 TRBV20-1 TGCAGGGCCGGGACAGGGATTTCACCCCTCCACTTT CRAGTGISPLHF
many - TRBJ2-2 TRBV14 TGTGCCAGCAGCCAGGGAATAAACACCGGGGAGCTGTTTTTT CASSQGINTGELFF
- - TRBJ2-5 TRBV19 TGTGCCAGTAGTAGGCCCGGACAAGAGACCCAGTACTTC CASSRPGQETQYF
many - TRBJ1-3 TRBV19 TGTGCCAGTAGTCCCATGAGAAGCTCTGGAAACACCATATATTTT CASSPMRSSGNTIYF
many - TRBJ2-6 TRBV27 TGTGCCACCGGCCTTGGGGCCAACGTCCTGACTTTC CATGLGANVLTF
many - TRBJ1-2 TRBV3-1 TGTGCCAGCAGCCTTGACAGCTTCTATGGCTACACCTTC CASSLDSFYGYTF
- - TRBJ1-4 TRBV2 TGTGCCAGCAGACGGGGGATTAATGAAAAACTGTTTTTT CASRRGINEKLFF
many TRBD1 TRBJ1-2 TRBV4-1 TGCGCCAGCAGCCCTCAGGGACAGGGTGGCTATGGCTACACCTTC CASSPQGQGGYGYTF
few - TRBJ1-6 TRBV2 TGTGCCAGCAGTTCGGGACTGGATAATTCACCCCTCCACTTT CASSSGLDNSPLHF
many TRBD1 TRBJ1-1 TRBV5-1 TGCGCCAGCAGCCCCGGACAGGGTAACACTGAAGCTTTCTTT CASSPGQGNTEAFF
- - TRBJ2-5 TRBV3-1 TGTGCCAGCAGCCAAGCCCGAGGATCCGGCGAGGCTCAGTACTTC CASSQARGSGEAQYF
many - TRBJ2-2 TRBV11-3 TGTGCCAGCAGCGCCGGCGGACAGTGGCTGGCCGGGGAGCTGTTTTTT CASSAGGQWLAGELFF
- - TRBJ1-6 TRBV20-1 TGCAGTGTACTCGGGTCCTATAATTCACCCCTCCACTTT CSVLGSYNSPLHF
many - TRBJ1-6 TRBV6-5 TGTGCCAGCAGTTACGAGGGAAACTATTCACCCCTCCACTTT CASSYEGNYSPLHF
medium-sized - TRBJ2-3 TRBV7-6 TGTGCCAGCAGCTTAGTTTATGATAGCACAGATACGCAGTATTTT CASSLVYDSTDTQYF
- - TRBJ1-1 TRBV9 TGTGCCAGCAGCGCTCGCGGGGGCCGGGGCACTGAAGCTTTCTTT CASSARGGRGTEAFF
- - TRBJ1-6 TRBV5-1 TGCGCCAGCAGGGGGGAAAATAATTCACCCCTCCACTTT CASRGENNSPLHF
once - TRBJ1-1 TRBV7-8 TGTGCCAGCAGCTCTCGGGGGGCGAACACTGAAGCTTTCTTT CASSSRGANTEAFF
many - TRBJ1-1 TRBV19 TGTGCCAGTAAATTGCGACTGTCGAACACTGAAGCTTTCTTT CASKLRLSNTEAFF
many TRBD1 TRBJ1-2 TRBV7-2 TGTGCCAGCAGCTTAGGGGGACAGGGCCAGGGGGGCTACACCTTC CASSLGGQGQGGYTF